This T cell receptor (beta chain) appears in the sequencing data of a study of T cell clonotyping in hematopoietic cell transplantation. Notes on the study in general: After transplant, recipient diversity fell while pathologically expanded clonotypes grew through day 180. Broader posttransplant TCR repertoire diversity was predicted by graft donor and pretransplant recipient Inverse Simpson Index values.

Notes on this clone: What it binds is not known.

Time point reported: recipient sample about 28 days before transplant, after cytoreduction. Recipients were bled about 28 days pretransplant and at posttransplant days 30, 100, 180. J lost 6 bases, V lost 4 bases, and 8 bases had no gene match. CDR1 is SGHTA and CDR2 is FQGNSA in the germline V gene. The CDR3 runs 16 residues. Measured with immunoSEQ multiplex PCR; TCRdb has only the in-frame clones, and not every one. The table includes about 19,000 clones, 70% to 80% detected once. The chain has TRBV7-2 and TRBJ2-1; 11 nucleotides line up with TRBD2. The TCR comes from a man in his fifties or sixties with acute myeloid leukemia. Some clones in this sample may be carry-over from other donors' samples. This specimen consisted of peripheral blood mononuclear cells, obtained before stem cell transplant. The CDR3 sequence is CASSSPTSGALNEQFF. The CDR3 region has the DNA TGTGCCAGCAGCTCCCCGACTAGCGGGGCCCTCAATGAGCAGTTCTTC.